The clone carrying this TCR beta chain came up once. Its specificity is unknown. The CDR3 has 14 residues. V was trimmed by 5 bases and J by 1 base, leaving 12 bases between them. Germline loops: CDR1 SGHRS, CDR2 YFSETQ. This sample was included in a study of Ad26.COV2.S vaccination and SARS-CoV-2 variants. About the study: Enrollment placed the donor in the COV1001 Ad26.COV2.S trial arm.

Treatment noted: roughly 20 received Ad26.COV2.S at low or high dose, single or two shots; 5 received placebo; per-sample allocation not given. Samples analyzed were those drawn on day 63 after the first vaccine or placebo injection. Study-wide results and caveats: Responses of spike-specific T cells (both CD8+ and CD4+) reportedly showed substantial breadth after vaccination.

This table comes from immunoSEQ multiplex PCR, and its TCRdb copy is limited to in-frame clones, with some not included. The data show 380,000 or so clones, roughly 85% seen once. This chain uses TRBV5-1 with TRBJ1-1, with D possibly matching TRBD1 (6 bases). The sequences come from peripheral blood, collected in a trial of Ad26.COV2.S vaccine versus placebo. This TCR was recovered from a person aged 18-60 years who received the Ad26.COV2.S COVID-19 vaccine or a placebo. CDR3 loop: CASSKGVANTEAFF. CDR3 sequence (DNA): TGCGCCAGCAGTAAGGGGGTCGCGAACACTGAAGCTTTCTTT.